A selection of T cell receptor beta chains follows, all from one sample in a study of PD-1 blockade in classical Hodgkin lymphoma. The protocol was immunoSEQ multiplex PCR, while the TCRdb copy is restricted to in-frame clones and leaves out a portion. This table holds 15,000 to 20,000 clones, around 76% found once. The specimen comprised peripheral blood mononuclear cells (PBMCs), sampled before the second cycle of nivolumab. These receptors were taken from a human donor with classical Hodgkin lymphoma. CDR3s include the opening cysteine and the closing phenylalanine or tryptophan. Each record gives: J gene, D gene, V gene, clone size, CDR3 protein, CDR3 DNA. The D gene is left open where the match is weak. Clone size is given for some rows only: seen once, a few or many times, or a class if the clone is expanded.

TRBJ2-7 TRBD2 TRBV4-1 once CASSPGLAGVTSHEQYF TGCGCCAGCAGCCCAGGACTAGCGGGGGTCACATCACACGAGCAGTACTTC
TRBJ2-1 . TRBV1 . CTSSRAGGRSEQFF TGCACCAGCAGCCGGGCGGGGGGGCGGAGTGAGCAGTTCTTC
TRBJ1-2 . TRBV4-1 . CASSLGANGYTF TGTGCCAGCAGCTTGGGGGCTAATGGCTACACCTTC
TRBJ2-1 . TRBV7-2 once CASSLAFRGAAQFF TGTGCCAGCAGCTTAGCCTTTCGGGGGGCTGCGCAGTTCTTC
TRBJ2-7 . TRBV9 . CASSVVEGEQYF TGTGCCAGCAGCGTAGTCGAGGGAGAGCAGTACTTC
TRBJ1-2 TRBD1 TRBV7-2 once CASRQTGGEEGGYTF TGTGCCAGCAGACAGACAGGGGGCGAGGAAGGGGGCTACACCTTC
TRBJ1-5 TRBD1 TRBV19 . CASSIVLGQANQPQHF TGTGCCAGTAGTATAGTGTTGGGACAGGCCAATCAGCCCCAGCATTTT
TRBJ2-3 . TRBV2 . CASSVADTQYF TGTGCCAGCAGTGTAGCGGATACGCAGTATTTT
TRBJ2-7 TRBD1 TRBV7-8 . CVSSRGQVNYEQYF TGTGTCAGCAGCAGGGGACAGGTGAACTACGAGCAGTACTTC
TRBJ2-3 . TRBV6-4 . CASSGGLPGDTQYF TGTGCCAGCAGTGGAGGTCTACCAGGCGATACGCAGTATTTT
TRBJ1-2 . TRBV7-2 . CASSQLGGDYGYTF TGTGCCAGCAGCCAACTCGGGGGGGATTATGGCTACACCTTC
TRBJ1-1 . TRBV9 . CASSVGTGTGAEAFF TGTGCCAGCAGCGTAGGTACGGGGACTGGAGCTGAAGCTTTCTTT
TRBJ2-1 . TRBV27 . CASSLLGANEQFF TGTGCCAGCAGTTTATTAGGGGCCAATGAGCAGTTCTTC
TRBJ1-5 . TRBV7-2 . CASSFTGKGNQPQHF TGTGCCAGCAGCTTCACAGGGAAAGGGAATCAGCCCCAGCATTTT
TRBJ2-7 . TRBV7-9 . CASSWGSTANEQYF TGTGCCAGCAGCTGGGGATCGACAGCCAATGAGCAGTACTTC
TRBJ2-2 . TRBV19 . CASRKIWGAGELFF TGTGCCAGTAGGAAGATCTGGGGTGCCGGGGAGCTGTTTTTT
TRBJ1-5 . TRBV27 . CASSKDRNQPQHF TGTGCCAGCAGTAAGGACCGCAATCAGCCCCAGCATTTT
TRBJ2-2 . TRBV11-2 . CASSLYHTGELFF TGTGCCAGCAGCTTATATCACACCGGGGAGCTGTTTTTT
TRBJ1-6 . TRBV27 . CASSLYDGGLSSPLHF TGTGCCAGCAGTTTATATGATGGGGGGCTGAGTTCACCCCTCCACTTT
TRBJ2-5 . TRBV9 . CASSVDGVQETQYF TGTGCCAGCAGCGTAGACGGGGTCCAAGAGACCCAGTACTTC
TRBJ2-7 TRBD2 TRBV4-2 . CASSRRGVLEQYF TGTGCCAGCAGCCGACGGGGGGTCCTGGAGCAGTACTTC
TRBJ1-2 TRBD1 TRBV5-1 . CASSSGTGIYGDTF TGCGCCAGCAGCTCCGGGACAGGGATCTATGGGGACACCTTC
TRBJ2-3 . TRBV2 . CASRRHGSTDTQYF TGTGCCAGCCGGCGACACGGCAGCACAGATACGCAGTATTTT
TRBJ1-5 . TRBV2 . CASSPTRAAEPQHF TGTGCCAGCAGTCCGACACGGGCGGCGGAGCCCCAGCATTTT
TRBJ2-3 . TRBV5-1 once CASSRGDGAASTDTQYF TGCGCCAGCAGCCGAGGGGATGGGGCAGCTAGCACAGATACGCAGTATTTT
TRBJ2-1 . TRBV4-1 . CASSQLVSDNEQFF TGCGCCAGCAGCCAACTAGTCTCCGACAATGAGCAGTTCTTC
TRBJ1-1 TRBD1 TRBV7-8 . CASSLGQGNTEAFF TGTGCCAGCAGCTTAGGACAGGGGAACACTGAAGCTTTCTTT
TRBJ1-2 . TRBV7-3 . CASSLLPRWWGDSYGHTF TGTGCCAGCAGCTTATTGCCTAGGTGGTGGGGGGATTCCTATGGCCACACCTTC
TRBJ2-1 . TRBV29-1 once CSVNPTGTGEQFF TGCAGTGTGAATCCTACCGGAACGGGTGAGCAGTTCTTC
TRBJ1-2 TRBD1 TRBV11-2 once CASSLEGQIPLGYTF TGTGCCAGCAGCTTAGAGGGACAGATTCCCTTAGGCTACACCTTC
TRBJ1-1 . TRBV9 . CASSALGNTEAFF TGTGCCAGCAGCGCCCTCGGGAACACTGAAGCTTTCTTT
TRBJ1-5 . TRBV15 . CATSRDKGGRQPQHF TGTGCCACCAGCAGAGATAAGGGGGGCAGACAGCCCCAGCATTTT
TRBJ1-2 TRBD1 TRBV2 . CANSAGTDYGYTF TGTGCCAATTCCGCCGGGACAGATTATGGCTACACCTTC
TRBJ1-6 . TRBV4-3 . CASSQEAGNNSPLHF TGCGCCAGCAGCCAAGAGGCAGGAAATAATTCACCCCTCCACTTT
TRBJ2-3 TRBD1 TRBV7-9 once CASSPRGPDTQYF TGTGCCAGCAGCCCCAGGGGGCCAGATACGCAGTATTTT
TRBJ2-3 TRBD2 TRBV5-4 . CASSLGLAGGESDTQYF TGTGCCAGCAGCTTGGGGTTAGCGGGGGGGGAGTCAGATACGCAGTATTTT
TRBJ1-2 TRBD1 TRBV6-6 . CASSSPGQGALMGYTF TGTGCCAGCAGTTCCCCCGGCCAGGGGGCTTTGATGGGCTACACCTTC
TRBJ2-2 TRBD2 TRBV9 . CASSVGRASPTGELFF TGTGCCAGCAGCGTGGGGAGGGCTAGTCCCACCGGGGAGCTGTTTTTT
TRBJ2-2 . TRBV5-5 . CASSLALRTGELFF TGTGCCAGCAGCCTGGCCCTTCGGACCGGGGAGCTGTTTTTT
TRBJ1-1 . TRBV5-6 . CASSLLQDTEAFF TGTGCCAGCAGCTTACTTCAGGACACTGAAGCTTTCTTT
TRBJ1-1 . TRBV5-5 . CASSLGGLNTEAFF TGTGCCAGCAGTCTAGGGGGTCTGAACACTGAAGCTTTCTTT
TRBJ1-3 . TRBV28 . CASSLGGPTGNTIYF TGTGCCAGCAGTTTGGGGGGGCCGACAGGAAACACCATATATTTT
TRBJ1-2 . TRBV11-2 . CASSWGQGGNYGYTF TGTGCCAGCAGCTGGGGGCAGGGCGGAAACTATGGCTACACCTTC
TRBJ2-4 . TRBV7-4 . CASSQGQTLAKNIQYF TGTGCCAGCAGCCAGGGCCAGACCTTAGCCAAAAACATTCAGTACTTC
TRBJ2-5 . TRBV7-2 . CASSLVGTQYF TGTGCCAGCAGCTTGGTTGGGACCCAGTACTTC
TRBJ2-7 . TRBV6-1 few CASRETGRYEQYF TGTGCCAGCAGGGAGACAGGTCGGTACGAGCAGTACTTC